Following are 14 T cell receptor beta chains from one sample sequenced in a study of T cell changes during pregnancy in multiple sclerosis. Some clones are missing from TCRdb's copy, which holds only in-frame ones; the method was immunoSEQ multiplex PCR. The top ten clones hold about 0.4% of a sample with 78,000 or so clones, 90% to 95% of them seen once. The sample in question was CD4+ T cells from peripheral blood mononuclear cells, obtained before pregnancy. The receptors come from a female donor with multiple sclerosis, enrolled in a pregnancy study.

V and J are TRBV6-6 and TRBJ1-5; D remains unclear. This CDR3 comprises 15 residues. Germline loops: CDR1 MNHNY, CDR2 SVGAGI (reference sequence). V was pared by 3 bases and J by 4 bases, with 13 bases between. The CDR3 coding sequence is TGTGCCAGCAGTTATTTTCCGAGTCTAAATCAGCCCCAGCATTTT. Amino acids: CASSYFPSLNQPQHF.

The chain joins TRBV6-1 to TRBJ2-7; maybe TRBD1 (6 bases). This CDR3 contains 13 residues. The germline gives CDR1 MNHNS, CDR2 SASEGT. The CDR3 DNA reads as TGTGCAGTAAACAGGGCGGCTTACTACGAGCAGTACTTC. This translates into CAVNRAAYYEQYF.

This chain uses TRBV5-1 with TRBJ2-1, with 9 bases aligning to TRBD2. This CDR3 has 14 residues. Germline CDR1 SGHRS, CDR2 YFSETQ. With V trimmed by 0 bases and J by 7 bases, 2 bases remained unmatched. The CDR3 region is CASSLEGLANEQFF. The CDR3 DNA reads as TGCGCCAGCAGCTTGGAGGGACTAGCAAATGAGCAGTTCTTC.

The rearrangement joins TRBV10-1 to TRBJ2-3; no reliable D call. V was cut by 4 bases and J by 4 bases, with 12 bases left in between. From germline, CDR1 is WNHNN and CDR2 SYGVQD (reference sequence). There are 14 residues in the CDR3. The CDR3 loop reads CASSGRLCPDTQYF. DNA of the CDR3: TGCGCCAGCAGTGGCCGACTTTGCCCAGATACGCAGTATTTT.

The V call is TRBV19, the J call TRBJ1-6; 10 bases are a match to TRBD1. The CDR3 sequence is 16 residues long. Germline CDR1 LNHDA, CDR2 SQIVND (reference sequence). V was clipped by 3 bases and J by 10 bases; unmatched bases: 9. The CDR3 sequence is CASSMWGQGRRSPLHF. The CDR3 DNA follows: TGTGCCAGTAGTATGTGGGGACAGGGGAGAAGATCACCCCTCCACTTT.

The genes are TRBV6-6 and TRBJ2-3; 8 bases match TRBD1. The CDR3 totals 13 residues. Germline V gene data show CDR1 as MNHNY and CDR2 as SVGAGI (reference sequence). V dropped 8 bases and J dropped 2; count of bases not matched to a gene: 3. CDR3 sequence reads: CASGQGFTDTQYF. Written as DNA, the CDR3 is TGTGCCAGCGGACAGGGATTCACAGATACGCAGTATTTT.

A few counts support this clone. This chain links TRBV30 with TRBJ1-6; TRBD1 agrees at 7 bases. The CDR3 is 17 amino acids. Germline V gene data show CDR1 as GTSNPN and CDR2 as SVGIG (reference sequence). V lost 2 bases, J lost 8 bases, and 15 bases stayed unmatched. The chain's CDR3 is CAWSLRQGPSQYSPLHF. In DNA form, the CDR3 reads TGTGCCTGGAGTCTGCGACAGGGACCCTCCCAATATTCACCCCTCCACTTT.

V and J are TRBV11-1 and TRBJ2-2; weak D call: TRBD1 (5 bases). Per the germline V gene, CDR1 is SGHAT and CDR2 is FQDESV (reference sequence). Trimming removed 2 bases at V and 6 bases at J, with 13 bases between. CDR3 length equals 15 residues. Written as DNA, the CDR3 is TGTGCCAGCAGCTTACGAACCGTGGGGCCCGGGGAGCTGTTTTTT. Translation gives CASSLRTVGPGELFF. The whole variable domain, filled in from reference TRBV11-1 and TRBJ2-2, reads EAEVAQSPRYKITEKSQAVAFWCDPISGHATLYWYRQILGQGPELLVQFQDESVVDDSQLPKDRFSAERLKGVDSTLKIQPAELGDSAMYLCASSLRTVGPGELFFGEGSRLTVL.

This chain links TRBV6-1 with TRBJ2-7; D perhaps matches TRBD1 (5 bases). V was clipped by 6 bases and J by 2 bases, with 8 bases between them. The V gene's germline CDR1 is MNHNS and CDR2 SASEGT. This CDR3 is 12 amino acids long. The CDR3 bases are TGTGCCAGCAGACCAGGGACCTACGAGCAGTACTTC. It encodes CASRPGTYEQYF.

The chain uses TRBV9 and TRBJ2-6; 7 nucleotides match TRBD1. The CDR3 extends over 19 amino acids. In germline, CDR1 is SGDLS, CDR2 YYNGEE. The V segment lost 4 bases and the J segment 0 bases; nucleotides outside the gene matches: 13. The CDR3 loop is CASSFGLRDRTSGANVLTF. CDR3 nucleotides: TGTGCCAGCAGCTTTGGTCTCCGGGACAGAACCTCTGGGGCCAACGTCCTGACTTTC.

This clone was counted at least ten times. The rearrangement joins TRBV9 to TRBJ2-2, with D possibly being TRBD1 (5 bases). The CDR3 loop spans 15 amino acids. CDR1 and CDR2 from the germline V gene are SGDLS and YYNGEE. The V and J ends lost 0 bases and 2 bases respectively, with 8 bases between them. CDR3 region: CASSVGGSNTGELFF. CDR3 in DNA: TGTGCCAGCAGCGTAGGGGGCAGCAACACCGGGGAGCTGTTTTTT.

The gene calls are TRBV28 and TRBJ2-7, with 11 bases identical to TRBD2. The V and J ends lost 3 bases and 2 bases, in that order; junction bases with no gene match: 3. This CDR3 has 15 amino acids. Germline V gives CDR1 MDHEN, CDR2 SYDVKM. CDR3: CASSFGTSGTYEQYF. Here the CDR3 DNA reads TGTGCCAGCAGTTTTGGGACTAGCGGTACCTACGAGCAGTACTTC.

The CDR3 bases are TGTGCCAGCAGCTTTGGGACAAACTATGGCTACACCTTC. Its translation: CASSFGTNYGYTF. The gene calls are TRBV11-1 and TRBJ1-2; weak D call: TRBD1 (6 bases). The CDR3 runs 13 residues. V gave up 3 bases and J gave up 2 bases, with 7 bases separating them. Germline V lookup: CDR1 SGHAT, CDR2 FQDESV (reference sequence).

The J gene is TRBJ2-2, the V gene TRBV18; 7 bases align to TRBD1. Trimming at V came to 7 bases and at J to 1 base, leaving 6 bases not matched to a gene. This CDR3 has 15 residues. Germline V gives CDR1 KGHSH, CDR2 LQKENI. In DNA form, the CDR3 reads TGTGCCAGCTGTAGGGACAGAAAGAACACCGGGGAGCTGTTTTTT. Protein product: CASCRDRKNTGELFF.